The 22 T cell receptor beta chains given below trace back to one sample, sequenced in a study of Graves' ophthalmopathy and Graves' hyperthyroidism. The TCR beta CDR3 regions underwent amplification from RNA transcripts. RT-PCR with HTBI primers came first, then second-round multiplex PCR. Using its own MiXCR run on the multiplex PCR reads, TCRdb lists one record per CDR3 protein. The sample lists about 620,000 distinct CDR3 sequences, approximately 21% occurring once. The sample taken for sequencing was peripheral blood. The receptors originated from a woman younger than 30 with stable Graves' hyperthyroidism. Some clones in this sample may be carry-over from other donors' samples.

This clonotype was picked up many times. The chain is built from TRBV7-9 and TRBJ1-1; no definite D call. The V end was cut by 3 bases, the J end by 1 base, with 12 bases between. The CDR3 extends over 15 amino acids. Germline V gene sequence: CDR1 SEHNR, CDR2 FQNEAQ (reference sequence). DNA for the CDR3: TGTGCCAGCAGCTTTTTTGTGACGACGAACACTGAAGCTTTCTTT. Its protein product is CASSFFVTTNTEAFF.

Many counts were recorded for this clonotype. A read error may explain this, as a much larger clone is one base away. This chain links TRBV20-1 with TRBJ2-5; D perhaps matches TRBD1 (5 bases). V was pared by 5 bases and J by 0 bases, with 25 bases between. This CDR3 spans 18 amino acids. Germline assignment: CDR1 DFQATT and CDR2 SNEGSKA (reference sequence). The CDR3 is CSAHRPYLDNRYQETQYF. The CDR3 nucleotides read TGCAGTGCTCACCGTCCCTACTTGGACAACCGGTACCAAGAGACCCAGTACTTC.

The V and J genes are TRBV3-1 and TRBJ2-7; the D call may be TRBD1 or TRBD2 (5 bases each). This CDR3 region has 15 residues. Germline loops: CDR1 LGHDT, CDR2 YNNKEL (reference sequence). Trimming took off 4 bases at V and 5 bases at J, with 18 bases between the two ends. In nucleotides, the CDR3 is TGTGCCAGCAGCCTATCAGGGTCCCTACTAGACGAGCAGTACTTC. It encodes CASSLSGSLLDEQYF.

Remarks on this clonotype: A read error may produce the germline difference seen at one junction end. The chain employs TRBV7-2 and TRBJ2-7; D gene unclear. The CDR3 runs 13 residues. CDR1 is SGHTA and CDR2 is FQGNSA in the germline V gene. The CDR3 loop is CASSHRVSYDQYF. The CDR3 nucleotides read TGTGCCAGCAGCCACCGGGTATCTTACGATCAGTACTTC.

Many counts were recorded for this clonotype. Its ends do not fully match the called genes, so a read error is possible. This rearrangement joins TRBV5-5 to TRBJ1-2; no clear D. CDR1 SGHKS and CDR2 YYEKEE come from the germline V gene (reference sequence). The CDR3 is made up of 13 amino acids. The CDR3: CTSSLDPNYGYTF. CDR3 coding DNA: TGTACCAGCAGCTTGGACCCGAACTATGGCTACACCTTC.

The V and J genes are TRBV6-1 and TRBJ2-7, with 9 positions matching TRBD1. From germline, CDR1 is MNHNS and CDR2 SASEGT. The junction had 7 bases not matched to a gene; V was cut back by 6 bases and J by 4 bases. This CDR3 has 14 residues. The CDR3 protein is CASSGQGKEYEQYF. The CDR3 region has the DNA TGTGCCAGCAGCGGACAGGGGAAGGAGTACGAGCAGTACTTC.

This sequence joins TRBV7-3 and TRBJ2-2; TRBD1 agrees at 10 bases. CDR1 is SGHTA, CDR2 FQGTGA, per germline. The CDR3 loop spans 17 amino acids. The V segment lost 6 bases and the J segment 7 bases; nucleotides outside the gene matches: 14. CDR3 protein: CASSFIRDRGGGGELFF. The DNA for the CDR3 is TGTGCCAGCAGTTTTATCCGGGACAGGGGAGGCGGCGGGGAGCTGTTTTTT.

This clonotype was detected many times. This CDR3 is CASSQGTGEFETQYF. Here the CDR3 DNA reads TGTGCCAGCAGCCAAGGGACAGGGGAGTTCGAGACCCAGTACTTC. V is TRBV3-1 and J is TRBJ2-5, with 9 bases that match TRBD1. Germline-derived CDR1 and CDR2 are LGHDT and YNNKEL (reference sequence). With V trimmed by 1 base and J by 5 bases, 5 bases remained unmatched. This CDR3 region has 15 residues.

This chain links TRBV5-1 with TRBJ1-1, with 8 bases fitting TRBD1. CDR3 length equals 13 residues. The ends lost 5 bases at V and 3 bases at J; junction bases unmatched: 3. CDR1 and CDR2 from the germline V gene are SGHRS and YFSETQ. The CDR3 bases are TGCGCCAGCAGGGGGACAGGCGACACTGAAGCTTTCTTT. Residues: CASRGTGDTEAFF.

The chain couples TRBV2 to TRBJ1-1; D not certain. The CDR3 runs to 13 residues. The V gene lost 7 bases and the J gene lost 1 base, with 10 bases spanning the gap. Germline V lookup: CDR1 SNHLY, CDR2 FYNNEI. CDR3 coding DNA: TGTGCCAGCACCCCCCGTTCGAACACTGAAGCTTTCTTT. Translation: CASTPRSNTEAFF.

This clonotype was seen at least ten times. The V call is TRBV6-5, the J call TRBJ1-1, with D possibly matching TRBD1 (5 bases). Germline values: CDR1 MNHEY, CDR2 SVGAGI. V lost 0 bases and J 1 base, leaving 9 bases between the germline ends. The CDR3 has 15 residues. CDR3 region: CASSYSLRGNTEAFF. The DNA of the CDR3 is TGTGCCAGCAGTTACTCGTTAAGGGGGAACACTGAAGCTTTCTTT.

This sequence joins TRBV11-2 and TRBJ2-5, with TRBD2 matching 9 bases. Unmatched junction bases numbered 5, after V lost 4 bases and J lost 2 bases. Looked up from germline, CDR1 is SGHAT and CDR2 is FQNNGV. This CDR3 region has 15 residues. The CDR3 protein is CASSCCGGEQETQYF. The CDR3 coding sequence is TGTGCCAGCAGCTGCTGCGGGGGGGAACAAGAGACCCAGTACTTC. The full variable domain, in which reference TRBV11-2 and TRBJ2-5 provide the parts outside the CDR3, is EAGVAQSPRYKIIEKRQSVAFWCNPISGHATLYWYQQILGQGPKLLIQFQNNGVVDDSQLPKDRFSAERLKGVDSTLKIQPAKLEDSAVYLCASSCCGGEQETQYFGPGTRLLVL.

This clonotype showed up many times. This CDR3 reads CASSYATGILGTEAFF. The CDR3 DNA follows: TGTGCCAGCAGTTACGCGACAGGAATATTGGGTACTGAAGCTTTCTTT. The chain recombines TRBV6-5 with TRBJ1-1; D is possibly TRBD1 (6 bases). Trimming stripped 2 bases from V and 5 bases from J, with 18 bases between. The CDR3 runs to 16 residues. The germline gives CDR1 MNHEY, CDR2 SVGAGI.

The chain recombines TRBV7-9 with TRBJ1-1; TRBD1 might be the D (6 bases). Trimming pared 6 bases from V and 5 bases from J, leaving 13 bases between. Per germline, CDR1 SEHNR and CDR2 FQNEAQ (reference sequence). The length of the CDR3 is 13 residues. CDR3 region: CASRGGTATEAFF. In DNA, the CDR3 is TGTGCCAGCAGGGGGGGCACAGCTACTGAAGCTTTCTTT.

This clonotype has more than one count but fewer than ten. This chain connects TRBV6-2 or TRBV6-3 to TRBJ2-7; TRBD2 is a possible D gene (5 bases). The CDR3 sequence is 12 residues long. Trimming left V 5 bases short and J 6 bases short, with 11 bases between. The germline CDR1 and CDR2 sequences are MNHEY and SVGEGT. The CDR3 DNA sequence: TGTGCCAGCAGTCCGCTCGGACTCGAGCAGTACTTC. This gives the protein CASSPLGLEQYF.

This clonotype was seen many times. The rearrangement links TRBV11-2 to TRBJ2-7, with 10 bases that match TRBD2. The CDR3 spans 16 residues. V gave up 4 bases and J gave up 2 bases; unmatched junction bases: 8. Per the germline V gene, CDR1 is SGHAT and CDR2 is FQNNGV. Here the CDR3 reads CASSSSAGTSAYEQYF. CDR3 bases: TGTGCCAGCAGCTCATCCGCCGGGACTAGCGCCTACGAGCAGTACTTC.

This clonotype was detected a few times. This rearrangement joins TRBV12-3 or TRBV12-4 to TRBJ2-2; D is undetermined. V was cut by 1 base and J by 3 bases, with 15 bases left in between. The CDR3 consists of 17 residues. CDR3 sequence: CASSLGGYNSYTGELFF. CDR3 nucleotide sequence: TGTGCCAGCAGTTTAGGCGGTTATAACAGCTACACCGGGGAGCTGTTTTTT.

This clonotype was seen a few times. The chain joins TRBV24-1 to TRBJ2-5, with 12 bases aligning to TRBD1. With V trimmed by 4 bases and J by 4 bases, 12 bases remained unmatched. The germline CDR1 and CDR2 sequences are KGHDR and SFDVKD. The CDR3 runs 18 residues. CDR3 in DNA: TGTGCCACCAGTGAGCCCCCGGGCGGGACAGGGGGCATAGAGACCCAGTACTTC. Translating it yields CATSEPPGGTGGIETQYF.

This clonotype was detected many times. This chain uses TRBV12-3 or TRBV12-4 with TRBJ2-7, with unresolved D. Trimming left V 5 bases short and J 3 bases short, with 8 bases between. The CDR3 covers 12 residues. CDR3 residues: CASSLGIYEQYF. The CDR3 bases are TGTGCCAGCAGTCTGGGAATCTACGAGCAGTACTTC.

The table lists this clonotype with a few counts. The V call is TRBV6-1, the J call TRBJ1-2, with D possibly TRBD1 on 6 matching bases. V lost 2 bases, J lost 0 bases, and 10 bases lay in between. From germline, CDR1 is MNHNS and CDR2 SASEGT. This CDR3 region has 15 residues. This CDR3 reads CASSELGAANYGYTF. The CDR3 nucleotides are TGTGCCAGCAGTGAATTGGGGGCCGCTAACTATGGCTACACCTTC.

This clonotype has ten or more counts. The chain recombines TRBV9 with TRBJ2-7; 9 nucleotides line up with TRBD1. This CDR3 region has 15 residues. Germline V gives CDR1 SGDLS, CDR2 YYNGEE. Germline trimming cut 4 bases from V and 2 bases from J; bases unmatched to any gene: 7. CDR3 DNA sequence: TGTGCCAGCAGCATTACAGGGGGCCCTACCTACGAGCAGTACTTC. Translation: CASSITGGPTYEQYF.

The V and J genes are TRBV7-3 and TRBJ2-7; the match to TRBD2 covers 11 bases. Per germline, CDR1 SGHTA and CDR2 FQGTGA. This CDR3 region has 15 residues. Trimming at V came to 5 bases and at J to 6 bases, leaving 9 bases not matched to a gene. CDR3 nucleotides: TGTGCCAGCAGCGTCGGGACTAGCGGTTCGCTCGAGCAGTACTTC. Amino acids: CASSVGTSGSLEQYF.